This T cell receptor beta chain was documented in a study of monozygotic twins with inflammatory bowel disease. Each CDR3 protein gets one entry in TCRdb, which reprocessed the 5' RACE reads and gives no DNA. The sample includes approximately 400,000 distinct CDR3 sequences. The CDR3 is 13 amino acids. Germline lookup yields CDR1 MGHRA and CDR2 YSYEKL. Specimen: blood. The genes are TRBV4-1 and TRBJ2-7; TCRdb's assignment of TRBD2 cannot be checked, as there is no DNA. This TCR was sampled from a human donor with ulcerative colitis or Crohn's disease, or a healthy co-twin of an affected twin (not recorded which). This chain's CDR3 is CASSQDAVGEQYF.